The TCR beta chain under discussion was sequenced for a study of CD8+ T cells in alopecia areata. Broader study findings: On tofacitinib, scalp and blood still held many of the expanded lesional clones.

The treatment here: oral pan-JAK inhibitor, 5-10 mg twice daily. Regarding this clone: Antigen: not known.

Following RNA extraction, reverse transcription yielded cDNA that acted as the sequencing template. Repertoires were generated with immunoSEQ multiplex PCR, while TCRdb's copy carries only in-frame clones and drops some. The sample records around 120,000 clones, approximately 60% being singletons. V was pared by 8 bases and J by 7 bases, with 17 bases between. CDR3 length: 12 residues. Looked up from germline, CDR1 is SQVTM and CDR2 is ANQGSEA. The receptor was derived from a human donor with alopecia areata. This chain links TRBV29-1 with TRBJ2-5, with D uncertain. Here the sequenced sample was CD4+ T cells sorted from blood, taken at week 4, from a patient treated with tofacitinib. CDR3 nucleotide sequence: TGCAGCTGCGGTCCAGGTGCCGGGACCCAGTACTTC. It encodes CSCGPGAGTQYF.